The count of the clone carrying this T cell receptor beta chain is one. What it recognizes is unknown. These data belong to a study of metastatic and nonmetastatic thyroid tumors. Study-level information: Malignant thyroid and benign thyroid patients provided blood and tumor or nodule tissue whose repertoires were compared. Study-level findings and limits: Reports indicated that malignant thyroid tumors showed significantly higher TCR beta diversity than benign nodules did, in blood and tumor.

Every patient was untreated before thyroid surgery. Authors' analysis steps: A classifier of distant metastasis in papillary thyroid cancer was built from CDR3 differences (across clinicopathological groups). Via MiXCR, TCRdb re-called the PCR reads. These V and J calls rely on TCRdb rather than the paper's analysis. The sample holds under 75,000 clones, roughly 18% seen once. Trimming removed 0 bases from V and 5 bases from J, with 20 bases in between. The CDR3 is made up of 16 amino acids. Per the germline V gene, CDR1 is GTSNPN and CDR2 is SVGIG (reference sequence). The chain combines TRBV30 with TRBJ2-7, with D perhaps assigned TRBD1 or TRBD2 (6 bases each). The sequenced material came from blood. This TCR came from a female donor with papillary thyroid cancer or a benign thyroid nodule (not recorded which). Some clones in this sample may be carry-over from other donors' samples. Written as DNA, the CDR3 is TGTGCCTGGAGTGTACCCCCAACGGGGGCCTCTCACGAGCAGTACTTC. This translates into CAWSVPPTGASHEQYF.